This passage covers 20 T cell receptor beta chains from one sample sequenced in a study of blood T cell repertoires in COVID-19. Sequencing was performed with immunoSEQ multiplex PCR; in TCRdb, only in-frame clones are kept and a portion is missing. This table has approximately 210,000 clones, approximately 86% appearing once. Sequencing was performed on peripheral blood. These TCRs come from a man aged 18 to 29 with active or convalescent COVID-19.

The V gene is TRBV11-3, the J gene TRBJ2-3, with a possible D match to TRBD1 (6 bases). The CDR3 is 14 amino acids. V lost 3 bases to trimming and J lost 6 bases, with 13 bases between them. Germline V CDR1 and CDR2: SGHNT, YENEEA. This CDR3 reads CASSFSGQLDTQYF. The CDR3 bases are TGTGCCAGCAGCTTTTCGGGACAACTCGATACGCAGTATTTT.

The V gene is TRBV6-4, the J gene TRBJ2-3; 7 bases are a match to TRBD2. CDR3 length: 16 residues. The germline V gene encodes CDR1 MRHNA and CDR2 SNTAGT. The V and J ends lost 0 bases and 6 bases, in that order; junction bases with no gene match: 9. The CDR3 sequence is CASSDSDRTGGDTQYF. The CDR3 DNA is TGTGCCAGCAGTGACTCGGATCGGACCGGGGGGGATACGCAGTATTTT.

This clone was detected a few times. This chain uses TRBV6-5 with TRBJ2-7, with TRBD2 identical over 8 bases. The CDR3 sequence is 14 residues long. CDR1 and CDR2 (germline): MNHEY, SVGAGI. V lost 9 bases to trimming and J lost 6 bases; unmatched junction nucleotides: 13. The CDR3 loop reads CASGSTGRGGEQYF. CDR3 nucleotide sequence: TGTGCCAGTGGTTCGACAGGCCGGGGGGGCGAGCAGTACTTC.

J is TRBJ1-3 and V is TRBV28, with D perhaps matching TRBD1 (6 bases). The ends were cut back, 7 bases at V and 1 base at J, with 14 bases in the middle. The germline CDR1 and CDR2 sequences are MDHEN and SYDVKM. The CDR3 length is 15 residues. CDR3 nucleotides: TGTGCCAGCACCGCCGTTAGGGGGTCTGGAAACACCATATATTTT. Translated: CASTAVRGSGNTIYF.

The V call is TRBV2, the J call TRBJ2-7, with 9 bases identical to TRBD1. This CDR3 region has 15 residues. Germline CDR1 reads SNHLY; CDR2 reads FYNNEI. Unmatched junction bases numbered 8, after V lost 3 bases and J lost 5 bases. The CDR3 sequence is CASSEGQGRHHEQYF. Written as DNA, the CDR3 is TGTGCCAGCAGTGAGGGACAGGGACGTCACCACGAGCAGTACTTC.

The chain carries TRBV24-1 and TRBJ1-1; 9 bases agree with TRBD1. Germline loops: CDR1 KGHDR, CDR2 SFDVKD. Trimming removed 3 bases from V and 0 bases from J; junction bases left unmatched: 1. CDR3 size: 15 residues. The CDR3, as DNA: TGTGCCACCAGTGATGGGACAGGGATGAACACTGAAGCTTTCTTT. Encoded protein: CATSDGTGMNTEAFF.

V and J are TRBV11-2 and TRBJ1-1; possibly TRBD1 for D (5 bases). The V and J ends lost 6 bases and 6 bases respectively, with 11 bases between them. The germline V gene has CDR1 SGHAT and CDR2 FQNNGV. This CDR3 region has 12 residues. CDR3: CASRTGGAEAFF. The DNA of the CDR3 is TGTGCCAGCAGAACCGGGGGGGCTGAAGCTTTCTTT.

The rearrangement links TRBV9 to TRBJ2-1; TRBD2 aligns across 12 bases. CDR1 is SGDLS and CDR2 is YYNGEE in the germline V gene. The CDR3 runs 18 residues. Trimming removed 0 bases from V and 2 bases from J; junction bases left unmatched: 6. CDR3 in DNA: TGTGCCAGCAGCGTAGCTCTAGCGGGAGGGCCTACCTACAATGAGCAGTTCTTC. Encoded protein: CASSVALAGGPTYNEQFF.

This chain joins TRBV30 and TRBJ2-7, with a possible D match to TRBD2 (6 bases). Trimming left V 3 bases short and J 4 bases short, with 16 bases between. Germline-derived CDR1 and CDR2 are GTSNPN and SVGIG (reference sequence). The CDR3 contains 14 residues. DNA of the CDR3: TGTGCCTGGAGAGATGCGGGACTCTTTTACGAGCAGTACTTC. Translating gives CAWRDAGLFYEQYF.

The chain employs TRBV27 and TRBJ1-6; D may be TRBD1 (6 bases). CDR1 and CDR2 (germline): MNHEY, SMNVEV (reference sequence). The germline V and J ends were trimmed by 4 bases and 7 bases, with 17 bases remaining between them. CDR3 length equals 16 residues. The chain's CDR3 is CASSWMPGHGNSPLHF. In nucleotides, the CDR3 is TGTGCCAGCAGTTGGATGCCGGGACACGGAAATTCACCCCTCCACTTT.

The chain combines TRBV3-1 (or the pseudogene TRBV3-2) with TRBJ1-2, with D maybe TRBD1 (5 bases). From germline, CDR1 is LGHDT and CDR2 YNNKEL (reference sequence). V gave up 1 base and J gave up 4 bases, with 7 bases separating them. The CDR3 is 13 amino acids. The CDR3 bases are TGTGCCAGCAGCCAAGGGGGGGGCTATGGCTACACCTTC. This sequence encodes CASSQGGGYGYTF.

The chain links TRBV7-8 to TRBJ1-3; D is unresolved. The CDR3 extends over 16 amino acids. The germline V gene encodes CDR1 SGHVS and CDR2 FQNEAQ. With 1 base removed from V and 3 bases from J, the gap between germline ends came to 13 bases. CDR3 nucleotides: TGTGCCAGCAGCTTAGGTTGGGGAGACGTTGGAAACACCATATATTTT. Translating it yields CASSLGWGDVGNTIYF.

This clone was found a few times. The V and J genes are TRBV5-5 and TRBJ2-7; 8 nucleotides match TRBD1. The CDR3 sequence is 16 residues long. In germline, CDR1 is SGHKS, CDR2 YYEKEE (reference sequence). Losses at the gene ends were 1 base for V and 0 bases for J; bases not matched to a gene: 6. In nucleotides, the CDR3 is TGTGCCAGCAGCTTGCTCCCCCAGGGGGCCTCCTACGAGCAGTACTTC. Protein product: CASSLLPQGASYEQYF.

This clone showed up just once. The gene calls are TRBV19 and TRBJ2-1; 8 bases match TRBD2. Germline lookup yields CDR1 LNHDA and CDR2 SQIVND (reference sequence). J lost 5 bases, V lost 8 bases, and 5 bases had no gene match. This CDR3 has 13 amino acids. In DNA form, the CDR3 reads TGTGCCAGTGGGACTAGAGGGCACAATGAGCAGTTCTTC. It encodes CASGTRGHNEQFF. Based on the CDR3 plus reference TRBV19 and TRBJ2-1, the full variable domain is DGGITQSPKYLFRKEGQNVTLSCEQNLNHDAMYWYRQDPGQGLRLIYYSQIVNDFQKGDIAEGYSVSREKKESFPLTVTSAQKNPTAFYLCASGTRGHNEQFFGPGTRLTVL.

The sample holds one count of this clone. The V call is TRBV28, the J call TRBJ2-6; D may be TRBD2 (7 bases). Trimming took 7 bases from V and 3 from J, leaving 22 bases between them. Germline V gene lookup returns CDR1 MDHEN and CDR2 SYDVKM. CDR3 length: 18 amino acids. This CDR3 reads CASTRGGASSYGANVLTF. CDR3 coding DNA: TGTGCCAGCACCAGAGGGGGGGCGTCATCTTATGGGGCCAACGTCCTGACTTTC.

The genes are TRBV27 and TRBJ2-7; 7 nucleotides match TRBD2. The CDR3 totals 14 residues. Germline CDR1 MNHEY, CDR2 SMNVEV (reference sequence). V was clipped by 8 bases and J by 2 bases; unmatched bases: 9. Written as DNA, the CDR3 is TGTGCCAGCGGGCCCAGCGGGATCCCCTACGAGCAGTACTTC. It yields the protein CASGPSGIPYEQYF.

The gene calls are TRBV19 and TRBJ2-1; TRBD1 matches 8 bases. V was clipped by 4 bases and J by 15 bases; unmatched bases: 11. The CDR3 has 13 amino acids. CDR1 is LNHDA and CDR2 is SQIVND in the germline V gene (reference sequence). The CDR3 sequence is CASSTPAAGGLFF. For the CDR3, the DNA is TGTGCCAGTAGTACCCCGGCGGCAGGGGGCTTGTTCTTC.

The CDR3 bases are TGTGCCAGCAGCCCCGACAGGGGCAGGGGGTCCTACGAGCAGTACTTC. Its translation: CASSPDRGRGSYEQYF. The chain has TRBV7-3 and TRBJ2-7, with 8 positions matching TRBD1. Germline V gene sequence: CDR1 SGHTA, CDR2 FQGTGA. The CDR3 runs to 16 residues. The junction had 10 bases not matched to a gene; V was cut back by 5 bases and J by 1 base.

This clone was observed once. The genes are TRBV11-3 and TRBJ2-1, with TRBD2 matching 10 bases. Germline assignment: CDR1 SGHNT and CDR2 YENEEA. Trimming cost V 7 bases and J 3 bases; bases outside gene matches: 9. This CDR3 is built from 16 residues. This CDR3 is CASTPGGTSDYNEQFF. The DNA of the CDR3 is TGTGCCAGCACCCCAGGGGGGACTAGCGACTACAATGAGCAGTTCTTC.

The V gene is TRBV7-9, the J gene TRBJ2-3; D may be TRBD1 (5 bases). Trimming removed 3 bases from V and 4 bases from J, with 8 bases in between. The length of the CDR3 is 13 residues. From germline, CDR1 is SEHNR and CDR2 FQNEAQ (reference sequence). CDR3: CASSFLGADTQYF. The CDR3 DNA sequence: TGTGCCAGCAGCTTCCTAGGGGCAGATACGCAGTATTTT.